This entry concerns a single T cell receptor beta chain. Its cognate antigen has yet to be identified. Base qualities are not recorded, but no much larger clone differs from it by a single base. These data come from a study of human T cells and chemical hapten exposure (dated by TCRdb to the early 2020s). General notes on the study: For sensitization, 2% DPC in acetone was applied to an approximately 2 cm by approximately 2 cm area of upper inner arm skin. Weekly therapeutic DPC doses were additionally applied to the scalp of patients throughout the roughly 25-week study period. Patch testing was performed on the upper back with Finn chambers containing 0.01% DPC, and the patch tests were scored after 6 days according to International Contact Dermatitis Research Group standards. The mostly female patient cohort included alopecia areata with under or over 50% scalp involvement, alopecia totalis and alopecia universalis. Libraries were pooled for sequencing, and variation in per-sample TCR yields was attributed mainly to small differences in library volumes within the pool. In alopecia patients, the study followed how the peripheral blood TCR repertoire changed in vivo over primary and secondary sensitization to diphenylcyclopropenone (DPC), a hapten. Blood samples were taken from patients before sensitization (week 0) and then at 2, 6 and about 24 weeks after DPC sensitization. Blood for TCR sequencing was provided by twenty-nine alopecia patients at one to four time points (pre-sensitization, 2, 6 and 24 weeks).

CDR3 length: 14 amino acids, cysteine to phenylalanine. Only the CDR3 part of the read is kept: 42 bases, read in frame from the first base. V has 7 bases trimmed and J has 1 base trimmed; junction bases matching no gene number 9. From a lookup of the germline V gene (reference sequence), CDR1 and CDR2 are DFQATT and SNEGSKA. What this sample's time point label stands for: patch test 3, about 24 weeks after DPC sensitization. Interpreted using the paper, the treatment or condition label stands for: therapeutic diphenylcyclopropenone sensitization with weekly scalp DPC. Blood at each patch-test visit was drawn before the patch test was applied. Eligible patients were aged 18 to 70, diagnosed with alopecia, deemed suitable for DPC therapy, and excluded if pregnant. Total RNA was extracted from unfractionated whole blood collected in Tempus Blood RNA tubes. Library prep was done by RACE. TCRdb shows the sequencer as NextSeq 500. During library preparation, unique molecular identifiers were attached to individual cDNA molecules so that TCRs could be counted in a quantitative, reproducible way. Both TCR alpha and TCR beta chains were sequenced from each blood RNA sample. On the authors' methods: A median of around 100,000 TCRs per sample was observed, with a range of about 20,000 to 700,000. V, J and CDR3 annotation of the TCR reads was performed with the Decombinator software suite. Every sample was subsampled to the same number of TCRs (28,000) for the PS versus PT1 abundance plots. TCRs were defined as expanded if absent before sensitization and observed at least eight times at the 2-week time point. TCRdb took the public reads, trimmed them with fastp at Q25, ran MiXCR for clone calling and kept in-frame beta chains. Identical CDR3 protein sequences are pooled into one entry, listed with their most common genes and DNA. The authors' filters were not applied to this entry. This sample has about 190,000 distinct CDR3 sequences in its table, and more than 20% of those were observed once. The ten largest make up 2% to 3% of the sample.

Study-wide findings and limitations: Repeated subsampling changed both the strength of the expansion versus patch-test correlation and the threshold at which the correlation became significant. DPC sensitization did not change how many TCRs were above 1 in 1000 frequency, and no evidence was found of alterations in global repertoire structure. Alopecia, a presumed autoimmune disease, was present in all patients, so the immune response of the patients might differ from that of healthy individuals. The number of PT1 expanded TCRs positively correlated with patch test score, significant at thresholds 8, 16 and 32 but not 4. Compared with pre-sensitization or healthy control sets, expanded TCRs formed significantly more large CDR3 similarity clusters, which is consistent with antigen-driven responses.

The source material was whole blood, sampled in connection with sensitization to the hapten diphenylcyclopropenone (DPC). The receptor was derived from a middle-aged woman with alopecia areata. Some clones in this sample may be carry-over from other donors' samples. The V and J genes are TRBV20-1 and TRBJ2-7; TRBD2 aligns with 8 central bases. The CDR3 amino acid sequence is: CSVPRGTRSYEQYF. The DNA sequence follows: TGCAGTGTCCCTCGGGGGACTAGATCCTACGAGCAGTACTTC.